Shown below are 9 T cell receptor beta chains from a single sample sequenced in a study of control samples from healthy donors and cancer patients. Here immunoSEQ multiplex PCR was the method, and the copy in TCRdb shows in-frame clones only, minus some. Among about 68,000 clones, 75% to 85% were seen once, and the ten largest hold roughly 14%. Material: blood. The origin of the receptors is a man aged 60 to 75 in good health.

In this sample, this clone turned up once. The V gene is TRBV5-1, the J gene TRBJ2-5, with D possibly called TRBD1 or TRBD2 (5 bases each). Germline V gives CDR1 SGHRS, CDR2 YFSETQ. The V end lost 4 bases, the J end lost 3 bases, and 10 bases lay between the germline ends. The CDR3 has 13 amino acids. CDR3 sequence reads: CASSRGLEETQYF. CDR3 coding DNA: TGCGCCAGCAGCCGGGGCTTGGAAGAGACCCAGTACTTC. The full variable domain, in which reference TRBV5-1 and TRBJ2-5 provide the parts outside the CDR3, is KAGVTQTPRYLIKTRGQQVTLSCSPISGHRSVSWYQQTPGQGLQFLFEYFSETQRNKGNFPGRFSGRQFSNSRSEMNVSTLELGDSALYLCASSRGLEETQYFGPGTRLLVL.

The rearrangement uses TRBV18 and TRBJ1-3; TRBD1 might be the D (6 bases). The CDR3 length is 15 residues. In germline, CDR1 is KGHSH, CDR2 LQKENI. V was clipped by 2 bases and J by 0 bases, with 8 bases between them. CDR3 sequence: CASSPNRDSGNTIYF. Written as DNA, the CDR3 is TGTGCCAGCTCACCAAACAGGGACTCTGGAAACACCATATATTTT.

The chain couples TRBV6-5 to TRBJ1-6; perhaps TRBD1 as D (5 bases). The V gene lost 2 bases and the J gene lost 9 bases, with 11 bases spanning the gap. CDR1 is MNHEY and CDR2 is SVGAGI in the germline V gene. The CDR3 runs to 14 residues. The CDR3 DNA reads as TGTGCCAGCAGTTACAGGGGACTCGGTTCACCCCTCCACTTT. Amino acids: CASSYRGLGSPLHF.

The chain carries TRBV7-2 and TRBJ2-1; possibly TRBD1 for D (6 bases). Germline loops: CDR1 SGHTA, CDR2 FQGNSA. The length of the CDR3 is 14 residues. V lost 0 bases and J 6 bases, leaving 9 bases between the germline ends. The CDR3 DNA reads TGTGCCAGCAGCTTAGCGCAGGGGTTCAATGAGCAGTTCTTC. Residues: CASSLAQGFNEQFF.

This clone was found once. The rearrangement uses TRBV7-9 and TRBJ1-6; 10 bases map to TRBD1. Germline V lookup: CDR1 SEHNR, CDR2 FQNEAQ (reference sequence). This CDR3 contains 14 residues. V lost 5 bases, J lost 10 bases, and 5 bases stayed unmatched. The CDR3 reads CASSPRTGGSPLHF. For the CDR3, the DNA is TGTGCCAGCAGCCCTCGGACAGGGGGATCACCCCTCCACTTT. Full variable domain (remainder filled in from reference TRBV7-9 and TRBJ1-6): DTGVSQNPRHKITKRGQNVTFRCDPISEHNRLYWYRQTLGQGPEFLTYFQNEAQLEKSRLLSDRFSAERPKGSFSTLEIQRTEQGDSAMYLCASSPRTGGSPLHFGNGTRLTVT.

The gene calls are TRBV9 and TRBJ2-3, with no clear D. Deletions cut 4 bases from V and 4 bases from J, with 10 bases between. CDR1 and CDR2 from the germline V gene are SGDLS and YYNGEE. The CDR3 extends over 13 amino acids. The CDR3 spells CASSSGPPDTQYF. CDR3 nucleotide sequence: TGTGCCAGCAGCTCCGGACCTCCAGATACGCAGTATTTT.

The chain employs TRBV1 and TRBJ2-3; the table names TRBD2, a call not compared with the DNA. TRBV1 is noted as a pseudogene. The CDR3 contains 15 residues. This chain's CDR3 is CTSSSRTSATDTQYF. The CDR3 DNA reads as TGCACCAGCAGCTCCCGGACTAGCGCGACAGATACGCAGTATTTT.

This clone has just a few counts. The chain is built from TRBV10-1 and TRBJ2-1; a possible D gene is TRBD1 (7 bases). The CDR3 consists of 17 residues. Per germline, CDR1 WNHNN and CDR2 SYGVQD (reference sequence). V was shortened by 4 bases and J by 1 base, with 17 bases between the two germline ends. CDR3 amino acids: CASSGASARGSYNEQFF. The DNA of the CDR3 is TGCGCCAGCAGTGGGGCTAGCGCCAGGGGGTCCTACAATGAGCAGTTCTTC.

The V and J genes are TRBV6-5 and TRBJ1-1; D is unclear. Germline-derived CDR1 and CDR2 are MNHEY and SVGAGI. The V gene lost 6 bases and the J gene lost 0 bases, with 11 bases spanning the gap. The CDR3 length is 14 residues. The CDR3 DNA is TGTGCCAGCAGAACCCGCAGGTTGAACACTGAAGCTTTCTTT. Translated, it gives CASRTRRLNTEAFF.